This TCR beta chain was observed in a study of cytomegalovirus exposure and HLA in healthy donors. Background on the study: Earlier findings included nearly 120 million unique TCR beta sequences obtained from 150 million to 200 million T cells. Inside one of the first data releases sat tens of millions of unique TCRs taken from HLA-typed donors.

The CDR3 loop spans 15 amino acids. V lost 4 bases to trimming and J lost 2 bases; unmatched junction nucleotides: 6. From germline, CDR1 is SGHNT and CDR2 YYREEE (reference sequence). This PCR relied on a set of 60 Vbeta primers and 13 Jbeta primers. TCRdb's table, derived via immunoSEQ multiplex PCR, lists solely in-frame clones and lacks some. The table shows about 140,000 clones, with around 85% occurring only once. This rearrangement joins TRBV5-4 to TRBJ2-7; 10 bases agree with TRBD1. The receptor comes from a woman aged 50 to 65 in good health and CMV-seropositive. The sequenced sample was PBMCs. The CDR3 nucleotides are TGTGCCAGCAGCGGTAGGACAGGGGGTCCCTACGAGCAGTACTTC. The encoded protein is CASSGRTGGPYEQYF.